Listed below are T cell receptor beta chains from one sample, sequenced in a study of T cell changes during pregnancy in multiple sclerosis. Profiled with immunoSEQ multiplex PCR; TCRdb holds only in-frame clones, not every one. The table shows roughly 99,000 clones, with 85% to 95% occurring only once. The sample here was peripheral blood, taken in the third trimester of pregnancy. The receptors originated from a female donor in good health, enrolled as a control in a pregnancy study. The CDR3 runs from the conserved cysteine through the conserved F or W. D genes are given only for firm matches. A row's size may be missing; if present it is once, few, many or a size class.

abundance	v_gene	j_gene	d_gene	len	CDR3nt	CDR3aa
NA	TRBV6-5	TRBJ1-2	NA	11	TGTGCCAGCAGCAAGGGGTACGGCTACACCTTC	CASSKGYGYTF
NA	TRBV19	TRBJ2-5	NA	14	TGTGCCAGTAGTCCCACGCGGGGACAAGAGACCCAGTACTTC	CASSPTRGQETQYF
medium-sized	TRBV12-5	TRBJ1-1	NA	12	TGTGCTAGTGGCCCAGGGGACACTGAAGCTTTCTTT	CASGPGDTEAFF
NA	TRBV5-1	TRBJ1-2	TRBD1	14	TGCGCCAGCAGCTCCTTAACAGGGGGCGATGGCTACACCTTC	CASSSLTGGDGYTF
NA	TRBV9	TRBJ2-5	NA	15	TGTGCCAGTTCTATAAGGGGGGGATTCCAAGAGACCCAGTACTTC	CASSIRGGFQETQYF
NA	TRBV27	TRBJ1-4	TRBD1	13	TGTGCCAGCAGGACAGGGGTTGCTGAAAAACTGTTTTTT	CASRTGVAEKLFF
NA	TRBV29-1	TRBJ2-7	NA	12	TGCAGCGTTTCAGGAGGTGAAAACGAGCAGTACTTC	CSVSGGENEQYF
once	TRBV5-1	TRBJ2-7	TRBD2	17	TGCGCCAGCAGTTTACTCCCCATAGCGGGGCAATCGGGAGAGCAGTACTTC	CASSLLPIAGQSGEQYF
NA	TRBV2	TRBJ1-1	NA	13	TGTGCCAGCAGTGAACTTGTGAACACTGAAGCTTTCTTT	CASSELVNTEAFF
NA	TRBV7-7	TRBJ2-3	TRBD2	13	TGTGCTAGCAGCTTAGGGAAGGCGGGGGGGCGTGTTTTT	CASSLGKAGGRVF
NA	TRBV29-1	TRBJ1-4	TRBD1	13	TGCAGCGTTCTCGGACAGGGGTGGGAAAAACTGTTTTTT	CSVLGQGWEKLFF
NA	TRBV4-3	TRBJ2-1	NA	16	TGCGCCAGCAGCCAAGATTCAGTGGCCTCCTACAATGAGCAGTTCTTC	CASSQDSVASYNEQFF
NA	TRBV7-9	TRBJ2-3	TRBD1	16	TGTGCCAGCAGCTTGGACAGGGGCGCAGGAACAGATACGCAGTATTTT	CASSLDRGAGTDTQYF
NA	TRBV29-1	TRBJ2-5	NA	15	TGCAGCGTTGAAGAATGGGTCGCGGGGCGGGAGACCCAGTACTTC	CSVEEWVAGRETQYF
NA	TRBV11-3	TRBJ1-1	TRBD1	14	TGTGCCAGCAGCAAGGGACAGGGGAACACTGAAGCTTTCTTT	CASSKGQGNTEAFF
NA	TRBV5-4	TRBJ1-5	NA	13	TGTGCCAGCAGCACCCCGGGAAGGTCGCCCCAGCATTTT	CASSTPGRSPQHF
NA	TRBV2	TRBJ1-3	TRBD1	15	TGTGCCAGCAGCCGGGACAGTCCCTCTGGAAACACCATATATTTT	CASSRDSPSGNTIYF
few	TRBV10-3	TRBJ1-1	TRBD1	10	TGTGCCATCGGGGACAGTGAAGCTTTCTTT	CAIGDSEAFF
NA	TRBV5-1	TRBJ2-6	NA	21	TGCGCCAGCAGCTTGGCCTCTTTTACTGGACAGACTTTCTCTGGGGCCAACGTCCTGACTTTC	CASSLASFTGQTFSGANVLTF
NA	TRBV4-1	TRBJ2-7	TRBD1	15	TGCGCCAGCAGCCATGTACCGGGACAGGGTAGCGAGCAGTACTTC	CASSHVPGQGSEQYF
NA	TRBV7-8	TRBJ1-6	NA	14	TGTGCCAGCAGCTTAGTAGATTATAATTCACCCCTCCACTTT	CASSLVDYNSPLHF
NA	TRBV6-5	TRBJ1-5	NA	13	TGTGCCAGCAGCCCGAGAGATAATCAGCCCCAGCATTTT	CASSPRDNQPQHF